This passage covers 21 T cell receptor beta chains from one sample sequenced in a study of PD-L1 blockade in urothelial cancer. Indicated time point: pretreatment peripheral blood. The repertoire was sequenced with immunoSEQ multiplex PCR; TCRdb's copy has only in-frame clones and lacks some. The data hold 85,000 to 95,000 clones, with about 89% observed a single time. The sample in question was PBMCs, obtained around atezolizumab (anti-PD-L1) treatment. These receptors originate from a woman over 75 with urothelial cancer.

This clone was observed a single time. The gene calls are TRBV5-1 and TRBJ2-3, with 14 nucleotides matching TRBD2. The CDR3 has 16 amino acids. The germline gives CDR1 SGHRS, CDR2 YFSETQ. Trimming removed 0 bases from V and 5 bases from J; junction bases left unmatched: 2. CDR3 region: CASSLGLAGGLDTQYF. CDR3 coding DNA: TGCGCCAGCAGCTTGGGACTAGCGGGAGGGCTAGATACGCAGTATTTT. The complete variable domain, with remaining parts taken from reference TRBV5-1 and TRBJ2-3, reads KAGVTQTPRYLIKTRGQQVTLSCSPISGHRSVSWYQQTPGQGLQFLFEYFSETQRNKGNFPGRFSGRQFSNSRSEMNVSTLELGDSALYLCASSLGLAGGLDTQYFGPGTRLTVL.

The chain recombines TRBV11-2 with TRBJ2-7, with 8 positions matching TRBD2. Germline CDR1 reads SGHAT; CDR2 reads FQNNGV. V was clipped by 5 bases and J by 0 bases; unmatched bases: 6. The CDR3 contains 15 residues. The CDR3 DNA follows: TGTGCCAGCAGCCGGGGCGGGGGGTTCTCCTACGAGCAGTACTTC. This codes for CASSRGGGFSYEQYF. The variable domain in full, with the rest retrieved from reference TRBV11-2 and TRBJ2-7, is EAGVAQSPRYKIIEKRQSVAFWCNPISGHATLYWYQQILGQGPKLLIQFQNNGVVDDSQLPKDRFSAERLKGVDSTLKIQPAKLEDSAVYLCASSRGGGFSYEQYFGPGTRLTVT.

This chain connects TRBV7-9 to TRBJ1-2, with D unclear. Trimming left V 2 bases short and J 8 bases short, with 6 bases between. This CDR3 comprises 11 residues. Germline CDR1 reads SEHNR; CDR2 reads FQNEAQ (reference sequence). The CDR3 nucleotides read TGTGCCAGCAGCTTAATTGGCGGCTACACCTTC. As protein: CASSLIGGYTF.

This rearrangement joins TRBV28 to TRBJ1-5; 7 nucleotides match TRBD1. Losses at the gene ends were 5 bases for V and 2 bases for J; bases not matched to a gene: 6. Germline V gene sequence: CDR1 MDHEN, CDR2 SYDVKM. This CDR3 is 15 amino acids long. The CDR3 is CASSTTGEGNQPQHF. The CDR3 DNA follows: TGTGCCAGCAGTACAACAGGGGAAGGCAATCAGCCCCAGCATTTT.

The V gene is TRBV5-1, the J gene TRBJ1-1; D not resolved. V lost 5 bases and J lost 0, with 17 bases in between. Germline V lookup: CDR1 SGHRS, CDR2 YFSETQ. This CDR3 has 16 residues. DNA for the CDR3: TGCGCCAGCAGTAAGATAACCGGAGCCATGAACACTGAAGCTTTCTTT. It translates to CASSKITGAMNTEAFF.

The chain couples TRBV4-1 to TRBJ2-5; 11 bases fit TRBD2. Germline V gene lookup returns CDR1 MGHRA and CDR2 YSYEKL. CDR3 length equals 17 residues. J lost 4 bases, V lost 4 bases, and 11 bases had no gene match. The CDR3 spells CASSPRTSGPHRETQYF. CDR3 DNA sequence: TGCGCCAGCAGCCCTCGGACTAGCGGGCCCCATAGAGAGACCCAGTACTTC.

This chain joins TRBV28 and TRBJ2-6, with D possibly matching TRBD2 (6 bases). This CDR3 spans 15 amino acids. Germline lookup yields CDR1 MDHEN and CDR2 SYDVKM. Here the CDR3 reads CVRRVGFPGANVLTF. CDR3 sequence (DNA): TGTGTCAGGAGGGTAGGCTTCCCTGGGGCCAACGTCCTGACTTTC.

The genes are TRBV2 and TRBJ1-4; D is perhaps TRBD1 (6 bases). The CDR3 loop spans 14 amino acids. Per germline, CDR1 SNHLY and CDR2 FYNNEI. Trimming cost V 6 bases and J 8 bases, with 16 bases left between them. The CDR3 spells CASSTGFVGEKLFF. The CDR3 DNA is TGTGCCAGCAGCACAGGGTTTGTAGGCGAAAAACTGTTTTTT.

The chain links TRBV5-4 to TRBJ2-5, with D possibly matching TRBD1 (6 bases). The CDR3 totals 13 residues. Germline lookup yields CDR1 SGHNT and CDR2 YYREEE (reference sequence). With 4 bases removed from V and 3 bases from J, the gap between germline ends came to 10 bases. CDR3 DNA sequence: TGTGCCAGCAGCGTCGGACAGAAAGAGACCCAGTACTTC. This sequence encodes CASSVGQKETQYF. Complete variable domain (other parts from reference TRBV5-4 and TRBJ2-5): ETGVTQSPTHLIKTRGQQVTLRCSSQSGHNTVSWYQQALGQGPQFIFQYYREEENGRGNFPPRFSGLQFPNYSSELNVNALELDDSALYLCASSVGQKETQYFGPGTRLLVL.

The V gene is TRBV28, the J gene TRBJ2-2; weak D call: TRBD1 (5 bases). Looked up from germline, CDR1 is MDHEN and CDR2 is SYDVKM. V dropped 2 bases and J dropped 1 base, with 11 bases sitting between them. CDR3 length: 16 amino acids. CDR3 sequence (DNA): TGTGCCAGCAGTTTAGCTGGACACCTGAACACCGGGGAGCTGTTTTTT. Translated: CASSLAGHLNTGELFF.

This clone was detected only once. The CDR3 region has the DNA TGTGCCAGCAGCTTCTTATTAGCTGGGACAGGAGACGGCTACACCTTC. Amino acids: CASSFLLAGTGDGYTF. The chain has TRBV7-9 and TRBJ1-2, with 8 bases identical to TRBD1. The CDR3 extends over 16 amino acids. J was trimmed by 8 bases and V by 3 bases; bases with no gene match: 14. Germline CDR1 is SEHNR and CDR2 is FQNEAQ (reference sequence). Looking up the rest from reference TRBV7-9 and TRBJ1-2 gives the full variable domain: DTGVSQNPRHKITKRGQNVTFRCDPISEHNRLYWYRQTLGQGPEFLTYFQNEAQLEKSRLLSDRFSAERPKGSFSTLEIQRTEQGDSAMYLCASSFLLAGTGDGYTFGSGTRLTVV.

This chain's CDR3 is CASSPRLAGANYNEQFF. In DNA, the CDR3 is TGTGCCAGCAGCCCCCGGCTAGCGGGAGCGAATTACAATGAGCAGTTCTTC. The chain uses TRBV7-2 and TRBJ2-1; 10 nucleotides match TRBD2. Losses at the gene ends were 5 bases for V and 4 bases for J; bases not matched to a gene: 11. Germline-derived CDR1 and CDR2 are SGHTA and FQGNSA. The CDR3 has 17 amino acids.

This sequence joins TRBV2 and TRBJ2-7; 7 nucleotides agree with TRBD1. The junction had 9 bases not matched to a gene; V was cut back by 10 bases and J by 3 bases. The CDR3 has 13 residues. Germline V gene data show CDR1 as SNHLY and CDR2 as FYNNEI. CDR3: CATTTGLNYEQYF. The CDR3 nucleotides read TGTGCCACCACGACAGGGCTGAACTACGAGCAGTACTTC.

The rearrangement uses TRBV5-1 and TRBJ2-7; 7 nucleotides match TRBD1. CDR3 length: 14 residues. J gave up 4 bases and V 7 bases, and 11 bases lay outside the gene matches. Germline values: CDR1 SGHRS, CDR2 YFSETQ. The CDR3 sequence: CASGRDSPLYEQYF. DNA of the CDR3: TGCGCCAGCGGAAGGGACAGTCCCCTGTACGAGCAGTACTTC.

The chain employs TRBV28 and TRBJ1-2; D is undetermined. Per germline, CDR1 MDHEN and CDR2 SYDVKM. V gave up 4 bases and J gave up 6 bases, with 18 bases separating them. The CDR3 has 15 residues. CDR3 protein: CASSSMRRGSDGYTF. CDR3 nucleotides: TGTGCCAGCAGTTCTATGAGGCGAGGGAGCGATGGCTACACCTTC.

The V and J genes are TRBV5-4 and TRBJ1-5; possible D gene TRBD1, 5 bases. CDR3 length: 13 amino acids. V was clipped by 4 bases and J by 9 bases, with 14 bases between them. In germline, CDR1 is SGHNT, CDR2 YYREEE (reference sequence). Here the CDR3 DNA reads TGTGCCAGCAGCCTGCCGGTTGGGGCGCCCCAGCATTTT. Its protein product is CASSLPVGAPQHF.

The genes are TRBV5-6 and TRBJ1-1, with TRBD1 identical over 7 bases. Germline assignment: CDR1 SGHDT and CDR2 YYEEEE. The CDR3 runs 14 residues. Trimming took 3 bases from V and 7 from J; bases not matched to a gene: 9. The CDR3 region is CASSWGDRAYEAFF. The CDR3 DNA sequence: TGTGCCAGCAGCTGGGGGGACAGAGCATATGAAGCTTTCTTT. Using reference TRBV5-6 and TRBJ1-1 for the parts outside the CDR3, the full variable domain is DAGVTQSPTHLIKTRGQQVTLRCSPKSGHDTVSWYQQALGQGPQFIFQYYEEEERQRGNFPDRFSGHQFPNYSSELNVNALLLGDSALYLCASSWGDRAYEAFFGQGTRLTVV.

This clone has a single count. This chain connects TRBV27 to TRBJ1-5, with 9 bases matching TRBD1. The V gene's germline CDR1 is MNHEY and CDR2 SMNVEV (reference sequence). This CDR3 has 13 residues. The V and J ends lost 6 bases and 5 bases, in that order; junction bases with no gene match: 2. The CDR3 DNA reads TGTGCCAGCAGGGGACAGGGATATCAGCCCCAGCATTTT. This translates into CASRGQGYQPQHF.

V usage is TRBV5-1 and J usage is TRBJ2-7, with TRBD1 as a possible D gene (5 bases). The CDR3 loop spans 14 amino acids. Germline lookup yields CDR1 SGHRS and CDR2 YFSETQ. The germline V and J ends were trimmed by 0 bases and 5 bases, with 12 bases remaining between them. CDR3: CASSLGQGIHEQYF. The CDR3 DNA is TGCGCCAGCAGCTTGGGGCAGGGCATCCACGAGCAGTACTTC.

This clone was observed a few times. The chain has TRBV29-1 and TRBJ1-2, with D maybe TRBD1 (5 bases). The CDR3 is 10 residues long. V shed 4 bases and J shed 8 bases, with 8 bases lying between them. Germline CDR1 SQVTM, CDR2 ANQGSEA. CDR3 loop: CSVVKGGYTF. DNA for the CDR3: TGCAGCGTTGTCAAGGGGGGCTACACCTTC.

The genes are TRBV18 and TRBJ1-5; D unclear. The V and J ends lost 4 bases and 1 base respectively, with 11 bases between them. In germline, CDR1 is KGHSH, CDR2 LQKENI. The CDR3 is 15 amino acids. Here the CDR3 reads CASSRLQRSNQPQHF. DNA for the CDR3: TGTGCCAGCTCACGACTACAGAGAAGCAATCAGCCCCAGCATTTT. Filled out from reference TRBV18 and TRBJ1-5, the complete variable domain reads NAGVMQNPRHLVRRRGQEARLRCSPMKGHSHVYWYRQLPEEGLKFMVYLQKENIIDESGMPKERFSAEFPKEGPSILRIQQVVRGDSAAYFCASSRLQRSNQPQHFGDGTRLSIL.